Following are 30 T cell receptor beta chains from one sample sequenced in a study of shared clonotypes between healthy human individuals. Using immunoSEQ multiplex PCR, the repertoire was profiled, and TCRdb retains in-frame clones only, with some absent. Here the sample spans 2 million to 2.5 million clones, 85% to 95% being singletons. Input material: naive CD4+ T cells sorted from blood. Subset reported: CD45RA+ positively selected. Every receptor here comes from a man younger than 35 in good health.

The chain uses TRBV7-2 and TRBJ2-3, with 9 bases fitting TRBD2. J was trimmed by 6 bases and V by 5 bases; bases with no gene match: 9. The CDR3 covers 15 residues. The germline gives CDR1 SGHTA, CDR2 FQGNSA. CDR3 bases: TGTGCCAGCAGCCGAGCGGGAGGATTCCGGGATACGCAGTATTTT. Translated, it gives CASSRAGGFRDTQYF.

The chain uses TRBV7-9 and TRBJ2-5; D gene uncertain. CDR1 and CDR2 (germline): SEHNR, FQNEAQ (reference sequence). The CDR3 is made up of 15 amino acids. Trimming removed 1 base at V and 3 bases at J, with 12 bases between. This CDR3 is CASSLVGGRKETQYF. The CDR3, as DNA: TGTGCCAGCAGCTTAGTCGGCGGCCGGAAAGAGACCCAGTACTTC.

The DNA for the CDR3 is TGTGCCAGTACCACACAGACGGGCTACACCTTC. It encodes CASTTQTGYTF. V and J are TRBV19 and TRBJ1-2, with D unclear. This CDR3 region has 11 residues. The ends were cut back, 7 bases at V and 8 bases at J, with 11 bases in the middle. Per germline, CDR1 LNHDA and CDR2 SQIVND (reference sequence).

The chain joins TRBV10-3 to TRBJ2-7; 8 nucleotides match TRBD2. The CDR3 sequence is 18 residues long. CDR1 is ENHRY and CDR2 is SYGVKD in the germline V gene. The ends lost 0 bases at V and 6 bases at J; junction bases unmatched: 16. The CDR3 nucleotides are TGTGCCATCAGTGAGTCGAAGAAAGGGAGCGGGGGCCTCCTCGAGCAGTACTTC. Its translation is CAISESKKGSGGLLEQYF.

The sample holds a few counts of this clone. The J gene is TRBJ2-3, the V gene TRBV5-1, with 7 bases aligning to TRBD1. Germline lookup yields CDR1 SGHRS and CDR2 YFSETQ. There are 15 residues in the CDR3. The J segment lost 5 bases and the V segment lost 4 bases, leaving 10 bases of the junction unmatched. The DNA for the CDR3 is TGCGCCAGCAGCCCCGGTAGAGGGGGCTTAGATACGCAGTATTTT. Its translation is CASSPGRGGLDTQYF.

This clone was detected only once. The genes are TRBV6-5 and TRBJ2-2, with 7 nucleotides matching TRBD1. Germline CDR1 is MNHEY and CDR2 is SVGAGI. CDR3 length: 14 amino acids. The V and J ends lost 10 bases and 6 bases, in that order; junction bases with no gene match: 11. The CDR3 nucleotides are TGTGCCACCGAGGGGGCCCCTGGGGCCGGGGAGCTGTTTTTT. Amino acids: CATEGAPGAGELFF.

As DNA, the CDR3 is TGTGCCAGCAGCCCTGGGACCGAAGATCAGCCCCAGCATTTT. This encodes CASSPGTEDQPQHF. The chain joins TRBV7-9 to TRBJ1-5; maybe TRBD1 (5 bases). The V gene's germline CDR1 is SEHNR and CDR2 FQNEAQ (reference sequence). Trimming pared 5 bases from V and 5 bases from J, leaving 13 bases between. This CDR3 is 14 amino acids long.

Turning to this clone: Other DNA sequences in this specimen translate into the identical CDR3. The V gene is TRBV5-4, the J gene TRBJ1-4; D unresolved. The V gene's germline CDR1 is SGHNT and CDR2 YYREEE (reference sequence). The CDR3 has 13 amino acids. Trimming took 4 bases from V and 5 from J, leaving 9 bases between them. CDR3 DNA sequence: TGTGCCAGCAGCCGGGAGGCAAATGAAAAACTGTTTTTT. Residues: CASSREANEKLFF.

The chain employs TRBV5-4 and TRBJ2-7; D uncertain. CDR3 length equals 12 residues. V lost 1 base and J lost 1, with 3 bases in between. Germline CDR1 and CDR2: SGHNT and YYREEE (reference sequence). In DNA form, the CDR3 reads TGTGCCAGCAGCTTGTGGTCCTACGAGCAGTACTTC. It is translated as CASSLWSYEQYF.

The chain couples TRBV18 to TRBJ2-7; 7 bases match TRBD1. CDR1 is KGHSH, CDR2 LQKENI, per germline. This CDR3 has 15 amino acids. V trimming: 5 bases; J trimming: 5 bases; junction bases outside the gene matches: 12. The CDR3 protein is CASSSSLTGTDEQYF. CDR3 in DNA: TGTGCCAGCTCATCTTCCCTAACCGGGACAGACGAGCAGTACTTC. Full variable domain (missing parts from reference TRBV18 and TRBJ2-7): NAGVMQNPRHLVRRRGQEARLRCSPMKGHSHVYWYRQLPEEGLKFMVYLQKENIIDESGMPKERFSAEFPKEGPSILRIQQVVRGDSAAYFCASSSSLTGTDEQYFGPGTRLTVT.

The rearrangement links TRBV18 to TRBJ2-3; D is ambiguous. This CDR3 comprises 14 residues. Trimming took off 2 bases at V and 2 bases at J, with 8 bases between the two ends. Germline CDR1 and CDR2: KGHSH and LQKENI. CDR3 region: CASSPWGYTDTQYF. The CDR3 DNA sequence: TGTGCCAGCTCACCATGGGGATACACAGATACGCAGTATTTT.

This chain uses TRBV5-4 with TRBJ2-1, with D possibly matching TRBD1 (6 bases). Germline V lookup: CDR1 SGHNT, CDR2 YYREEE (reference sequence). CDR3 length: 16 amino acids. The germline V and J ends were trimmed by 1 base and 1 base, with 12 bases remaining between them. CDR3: CASSLQGPGSYNEQFF. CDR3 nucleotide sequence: TGTGCCAGCAGCTTGCAGGGGCCAGGGTCCTACAATGAGCAGTTCTTC.

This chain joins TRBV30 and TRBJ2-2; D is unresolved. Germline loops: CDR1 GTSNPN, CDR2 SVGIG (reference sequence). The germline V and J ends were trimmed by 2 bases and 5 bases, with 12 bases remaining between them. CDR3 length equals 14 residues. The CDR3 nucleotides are TGTGCCTGGAGTACCATCCTGGGAACCGGGGAGCTGTTTTTT. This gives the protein CAWSTILGTGELFF. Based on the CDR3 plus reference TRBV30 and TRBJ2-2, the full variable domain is SQTIHQWPATLVQPVGSPLSLECTVEGTSNPNLYWYRQAAGRGLQLLFYSVGIGQISSEVPQNLSASRPQDRQFILSSKKLLLSDSGFYLCAWSTILGTGELFFGEGSRLTVL.

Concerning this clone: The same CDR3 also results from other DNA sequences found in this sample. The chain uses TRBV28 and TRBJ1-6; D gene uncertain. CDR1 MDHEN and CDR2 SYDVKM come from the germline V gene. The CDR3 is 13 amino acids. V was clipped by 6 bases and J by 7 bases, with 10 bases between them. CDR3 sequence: CASSLPNNSPLHF. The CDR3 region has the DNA TGTGCCAGCAGCCTCCCCAACAATTCACCCCTCCACTTT.

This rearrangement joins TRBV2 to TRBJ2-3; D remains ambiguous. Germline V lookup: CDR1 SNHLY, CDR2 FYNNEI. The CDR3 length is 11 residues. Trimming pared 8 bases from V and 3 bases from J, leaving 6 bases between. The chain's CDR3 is CASERTDTQYF. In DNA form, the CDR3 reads TGTGCCAGCGAGAGGACAGATACGCAGTATTTT. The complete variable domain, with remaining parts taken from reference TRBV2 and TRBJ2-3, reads EPEVTQTPSHQVTQMGQEVILRCVPISNHLYFYWYRQILGQKVEFLVSFYNNEISEKSEIFDDQFSVERPDGSNFTLKIRSTKLEDSAMYFCASERTDTQYFGPGTRLTVL.

The CDR3, as DNA: TGTGCCATCAGTGCCCGCGGGGACGCCCAGCATTTT. Translated: CAISARGDAQHF. This rearrangement joins TRBV10-3 to TRBJ1-5; a weak D match, TRBD1 (5 bases). The CDR3 is 12 amino acids. CDR1 ENHRY and CDR2 SYGVKD come from the germline V gene. Trimming removed 4 bases from V and 11 bases from J, with 12 bases in between.

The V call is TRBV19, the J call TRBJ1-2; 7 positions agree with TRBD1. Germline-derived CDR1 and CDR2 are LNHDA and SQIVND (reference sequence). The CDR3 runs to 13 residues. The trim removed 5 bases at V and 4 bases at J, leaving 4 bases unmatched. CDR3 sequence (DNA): TGTGCCAGTAGTCACGACAGGGCCTATGGCTACACCTTC. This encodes CASSHDRAYGYTF.

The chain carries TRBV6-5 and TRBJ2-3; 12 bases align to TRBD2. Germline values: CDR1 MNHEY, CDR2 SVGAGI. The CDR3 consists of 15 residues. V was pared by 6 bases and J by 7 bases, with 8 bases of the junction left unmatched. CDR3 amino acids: CASRGTSGQLYTQYF. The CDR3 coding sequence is TGTGCCAGCAGGGGGACTAGCGGGCAACTGTATACGCAGTATTTT.

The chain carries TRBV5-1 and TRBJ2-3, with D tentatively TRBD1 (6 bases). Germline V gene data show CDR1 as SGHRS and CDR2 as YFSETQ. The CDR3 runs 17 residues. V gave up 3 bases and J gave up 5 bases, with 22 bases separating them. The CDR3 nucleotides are TGCGCCAGCAGCTCCCACCGGGACACTAGAAAGCTAGATACGCAGTATTTT. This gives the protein CASSSHRDTRKLDTQYF.

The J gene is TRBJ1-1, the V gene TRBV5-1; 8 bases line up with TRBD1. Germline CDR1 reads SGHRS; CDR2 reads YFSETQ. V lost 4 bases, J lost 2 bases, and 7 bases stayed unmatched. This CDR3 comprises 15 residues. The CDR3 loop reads CASSTGTGPNTEAFF. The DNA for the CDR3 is TGCGCCAGCAGCACCGGGACAGGACCTAACACTGAAGCTTTCTTT. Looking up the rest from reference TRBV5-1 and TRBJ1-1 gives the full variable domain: KAGVTQTPRYLIKTRGQQVTLSCSPISGHRSVSWYQQTPGQGLQFLFEYFSETQRNKGNFPGRFSGRQFSNSRSEMNVSTLELGDSALYLCASSTGTGPNTEAFFGQGTRLTVV.

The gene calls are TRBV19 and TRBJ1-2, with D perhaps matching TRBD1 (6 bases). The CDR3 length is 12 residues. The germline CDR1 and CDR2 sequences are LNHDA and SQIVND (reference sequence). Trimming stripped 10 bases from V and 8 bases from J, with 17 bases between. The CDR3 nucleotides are TGTGCCACATTACAGGGATTTCACGGCTACACCTTC. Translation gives CATLQGFHGYTF.

The CDR3 sequence: CASSLSQAGNTEAFF. In DNA form, the CDR3 reads TGTGCCAGCAGCTTGAGTCAGGCCGGGAACACTGAAGCTTTCTTT. The chain uses TRBV5-4 and TRBJ1-1; D not resolved. This CDR3 has 15 residues. The germline gives CDR1 SGHNT, CDR2 YYREEE (reference sequence). V was pared by 1 base and J by 1 base, with 11 bases between.

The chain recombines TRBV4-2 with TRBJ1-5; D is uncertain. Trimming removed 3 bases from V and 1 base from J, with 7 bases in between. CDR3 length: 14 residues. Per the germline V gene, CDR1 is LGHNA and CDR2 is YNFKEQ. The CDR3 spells CASSHVLSNQPQHF. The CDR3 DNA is TGTGCCAGCAGCCATGTTTTGAGCAATCAGCCCCAGCATTTT.

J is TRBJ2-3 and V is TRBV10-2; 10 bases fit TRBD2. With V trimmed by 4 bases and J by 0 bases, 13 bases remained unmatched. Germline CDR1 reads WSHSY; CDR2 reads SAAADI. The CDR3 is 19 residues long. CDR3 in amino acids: CASSGNHLAGVASTDTQYF. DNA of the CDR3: TGCGCCAGCAGTGGAAATCATCTAGCGGGGGTTGCTAGCACAGATACGCAGTATTTT.

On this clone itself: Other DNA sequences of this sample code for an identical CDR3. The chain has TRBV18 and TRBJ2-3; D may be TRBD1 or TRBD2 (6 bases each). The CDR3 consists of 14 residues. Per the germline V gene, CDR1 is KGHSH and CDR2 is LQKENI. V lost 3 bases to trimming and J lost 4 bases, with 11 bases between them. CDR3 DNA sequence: TGTGCCAGCTCACCGTCTGGGGGGCCAGATACGCAGTATTTT. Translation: CASSPSGGPDTQYF.

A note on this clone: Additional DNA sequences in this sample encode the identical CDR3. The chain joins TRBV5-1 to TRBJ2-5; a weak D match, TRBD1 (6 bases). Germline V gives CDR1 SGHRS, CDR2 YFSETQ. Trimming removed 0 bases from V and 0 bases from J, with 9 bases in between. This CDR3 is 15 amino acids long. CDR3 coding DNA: TGCGCCAGCAGCTTGGTTGGACAGTACCAAGAGACCCAGTACTTC. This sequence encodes CASSLVGQYQETQYF.

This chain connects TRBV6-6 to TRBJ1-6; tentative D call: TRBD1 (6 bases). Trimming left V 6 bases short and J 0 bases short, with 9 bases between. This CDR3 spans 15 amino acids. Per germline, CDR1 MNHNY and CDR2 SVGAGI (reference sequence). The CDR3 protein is CASREDSSYNSPLHF. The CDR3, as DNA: TGTGCCAGCAGAGAGGACAGCTCCTATAATTCACCCCTCCACTTT.

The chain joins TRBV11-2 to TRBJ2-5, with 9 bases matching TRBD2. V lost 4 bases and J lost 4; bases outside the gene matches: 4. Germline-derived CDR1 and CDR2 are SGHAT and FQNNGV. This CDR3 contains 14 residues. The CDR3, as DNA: TGTGCCAGCAGCTCGGGACTAGCAGCAGAGACCCAGTACTTC. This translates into CASSSGLAAETQYF.

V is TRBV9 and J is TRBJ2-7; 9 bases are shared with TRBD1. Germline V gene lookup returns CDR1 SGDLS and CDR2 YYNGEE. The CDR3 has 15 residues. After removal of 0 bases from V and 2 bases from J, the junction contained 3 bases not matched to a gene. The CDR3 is CASSVDDRGTYEQYF. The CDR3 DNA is TGTGCCAGCAGCGTAGACGACAGGGGGACCTACGAGCAGTACTTC.

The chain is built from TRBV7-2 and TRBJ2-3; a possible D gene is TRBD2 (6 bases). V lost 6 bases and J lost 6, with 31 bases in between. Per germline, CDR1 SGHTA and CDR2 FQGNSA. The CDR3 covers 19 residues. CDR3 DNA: TGTGCCAGCAGACCTAGGACCGCGGGGATAGCGGCACAGACGGATACGCAGTATTTT. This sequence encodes CASRPRTAGIAAQTDTQYF.